Sequencing of this TCR beta chain was carried out in a study of blood T cell repertoires in COVID-19. Overall study context: Nucleic acid was either cDNA or gDNA, and it came from T cells, B-cell-depleted T cells, or PBMCs.

V was pared by 4 bases and J by 0 bases, with 16 bases between. Per germline, CDR1 SGHDT and CDR2 YYEEEE. The CDR3 runs 16 residues. Per the original methods: Reference gene primer amplification yielded estimated nucleated cell counts. The method was immunoSEQ multiplex PCR; TCRdb's version includes in-frame clones alone and lacks a portion of them. V, J and clone size were drawn from that table, and D and trimming were deduced from the DNA. The repertoire holds about 36,000 clones, with over 80% as singletons. The V and J genes are TRBV5-6 and TRBJ1-1, with D unresolved. This TCR was sampled from a human donor in a cohort sampled during active COVID-19. Sample: peripheral blood. CDR3 residues: CASSPRGGPMNTEAFF. DNA for the CDR3: TGTGCCAGCAGCCCTCGAGGCGGGCCCATGAACACTGAAGCTTTCTTT.